A single sample is the source of the 10 T cell receptor beta chains below, sequenced in a study of neurological immune-mediated disorders (dated 2019 in TCRdb). The method behind the library was 5' RACE. Sequencing was carried out with an Illumina HiSeq 2500. TCRdb trimmed public reads at Q25 via fastp, called clones via MiXCR and kept in-frame beta chains. Each record represents a unique CDR3 protein, reported with the most common genes and DNA among its rows. The sample contains 75,000 to 85,000 distinct CDR3 sequences, roughly 17% of them found a single time. About 16% of the sample comes from the top ten. Sequenced material: PBMCs. These receptors were taken from a woman aged 40 to 55 in good health.

This clonotype was seen at least ten times. The V and J genes are TRBV21-1 and TRBJ2-7. TRBV21-1 is marked as a pseudogene. CDR3 length: 12 amino acids. The CDR3 reads CARRTGPHEQYF. For the CDR3, the DNA is TGTGCCAGACGGACAGGGCCCCACGAGCAGTACTTC.

This clonotype was seen repeatedly, ten times or more. This sequence joins TRBV9 and TRBJ2-3; D ambiguous. Germline-derived CDR1 and CDR2 are SGDLS and YYNGEE. Trimming took 4 bases from V and 1 from J, leaving 13 bases between them. There are 15 residues in the CDR3. The CDR3 DNA reads TGTGCCAGCAGCTTCGGACGTTTTGGCACAGATACGCAGTATTTT. Amino acid sequence: CASSFGRFGTDTQYF.

This clonotype was observed many times. This chain joins TRBV20-1 and TRBJ2-7; TRBD2 matches 13 bases. The J segment lost 2 bases and the V segment lost 0 bases, leaving 10 bases of the junction unmatched. The CDR3 totals 18 residues. Germline values: CDR1 DFQATT, CDR2 SNEGSKA (reference sequence). The CDR3 loop reads CSAREGPGLAGRAYEQYF. CDR3 nucleotides: TGCAGTGCTAGAGAGGGGCCGGGACTAGCGGGGAGGGCCTACGAGCAGTACTTC.

This clonotype was counted between two and nine times. CDR3 region: CASSPTLEGRNGKTQYF. The CDR3 bases are TGTGCCAGCAGCCCCACGCTAGAGGGACGAAATGGGAAGACCCAGTACTTC. The rearrangement links TRBV7-2 to TRBJ2-5; D possibly uses TRBD1 or TRBD2 (5 bases each). Germline-derived CDR1 and CDR2 are SGHTA and FQGNSA. Trimming pared 5 bases from V and 6 bases from J, leaving 25 bases between. This CDR3 region has 17 residues. Full variable domain (missing parts from reference TRBV7-2 and TRBJ2-5): GAGVSQSPSNKVTEKGKDVELRCDPISGHTALYWYRQSLGQGLEFLIYFQGNSAPDKSGLPSDRFSAERTGGSVSTLTIQRTQQEDSAVYLCASSPTLEGRNGKTQYFGPGTRLLVL.

V and J are TRBV4-2 and TRBJ2-5; the match to TRBD2 covers 12 bases. V was clipped by 4 bases and J by 1 base; unmatched bases: 4. The length of the CDR3 is 16 residues. In germline, CDR1 is LGHNA, CDR2 YNFKEQ. CDR3 DNA sequence: TGTGCCAGCAGCCCTGAACTAGCGGGGGGCCAAGAGACCCAGTACTTC. Its protein is CASSPELAGGQETQYF.

This clonotype was observed many times. The chain has TRBV20-1 and TRBJ1-2; 10 bases fit TRBD1. The CDR3 contains 15 residues. CDR1 is DFQATT, CDR2 SNEGSKA, per germline (reference sequence). J lost 6 bases, V lost 6 bases, and 13 bases had no gene match. The DNA of the CDR3 is TGCAGTGCCGCCCCGACAGGGGGCCTCGCTCATGGCTACACCTTC. Its translation: CSAAPTGGLAHGYTF.

This clonotype was seen many times. The chain recombines TRBV20-1 with TRBJ2-5; D remains unclear. Germline CDR1 is DFQATT and CDR2 is SNEGSKA (reference sequence). This CDR3 is 14 amino acids long. Between the trimmed V and J ends, which lost 0 bases and 3 bases, there was a span of 11 bases. The CDR3 region is CSARDQAWEETQYF. The CDR3 region has the DNA TGCAGTGCTAGAGACCAAGCATGGGAAGAGACCCAGTACTTC.

This clonotype came up many times. The rearrangement uses TRBV6-4 and TRBJ2-3, with 7 bases identical to TRBD2. The CDR3 is 14 residues long. In germline, CDR1 is MRHNA, CDR2 SNTAGT. With 2 bases clipped from V and 1 base from J, the junction kept 0 bases outside the gene matches. Here the CDR3 DNA reads TGTGCCAGCAGTGACACTAGCGGCACAGATACGCAGTATTTT. This sequence encodes CASSDTSGTDTQYF.

This clonotype showed up many times. The V and J genes are TRBV6-5 and TRBJ2-5, with 9 bases matching TRBD1. Losses at the gene ends were 2 bases for V and 4 bases for J; bases not matched to a gene: 14. CDR1 MNHEY and CDR2 SVGAGI come from the germline V gene. This CDR3 has 18 residues. Here the CDR3 DNA reads TGTGCCAGCAGTTACGGCGGGAACAGGGGGCGATACCCAGAGACCCAGTACTTC. Its translation: CASSYGGNRGRYPETQYF.

Many counts were recorded for this clonotype. This chain uses TRBV6-2 or TRBV6-3 with TRBJ2-1; 7 bases agree with TRBD1. Germline V gene sequence: CDR1 MNHEY, CDR2 SVGEGT. The ends lost 6 bases at V and 4 bases at J; junction bases unmatched: 12. The CDR3 spans 16 residues. The CDR3 DNA sequence: TGTGCCAGCAGCCCCCTACCGGGACAGAGGTACAATGAGCAGTTCTTC. Translating gives CASSPLPGQRYNEQFF.